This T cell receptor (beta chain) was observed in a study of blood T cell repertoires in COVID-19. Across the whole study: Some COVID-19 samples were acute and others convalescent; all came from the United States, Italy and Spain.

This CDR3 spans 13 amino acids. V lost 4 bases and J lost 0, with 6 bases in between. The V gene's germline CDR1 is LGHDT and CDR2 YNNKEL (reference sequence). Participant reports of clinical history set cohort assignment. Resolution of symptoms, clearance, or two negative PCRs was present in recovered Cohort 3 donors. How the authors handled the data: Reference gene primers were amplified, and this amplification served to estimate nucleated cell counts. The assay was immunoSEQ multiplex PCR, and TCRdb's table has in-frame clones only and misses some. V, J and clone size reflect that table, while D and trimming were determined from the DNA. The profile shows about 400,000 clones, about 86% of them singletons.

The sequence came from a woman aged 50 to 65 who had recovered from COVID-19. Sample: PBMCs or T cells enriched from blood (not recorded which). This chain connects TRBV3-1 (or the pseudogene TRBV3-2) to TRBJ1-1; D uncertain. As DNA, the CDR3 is TGTGCCAGCAGCCCAATTCTGAACACTGAAGCTTTCTTT. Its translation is CASSPILNTEAFF.